This T cell receptor beta chain was obtained from a study of cytomegalovirus exposure and HLA in healthy donors. TCRdb's table, derived via immunoSEQ multiplex PCR, lists solely in-frame clones and lacks some. The sample has about 160,000 clones, about 86% seen once. Germline V gene lookup returns CDR1 MNHEY and CDR2 SVGAGI. With 11 bases clipped from V and 7 bases from J, the junction kept 11 bases outside the gene matches. This CDR3 is 15 amino acids long. Material: PBMCs. This chain connects TRBV6-5 to TRBJ1-4; 12 nucleotides align to TRBD1. This receptor was identified in a woman younger than 30 in good health and CMV-seronegative. CDR3 protein: CAGPEKGQGAEKLFF. CDR3 nucleotide sequence: TGTGCCGGCCCGGAGAAGGGACAGGGGGCTGAAAAACTGTTTTTT.